Listed below are T cell receptor beta chains from one sample, sequenced in a study of blood T cell repertoires in COVID-19. The table came from immunoSEQ multiplex PCR; TCRdb's copy has only in-frame clones and leaves some out. The sample holds over 250,000 clones, roughly 90% seen once. Sequenced material: PBMCs or T cells enriched from blood (not recorded which). Every receptor here comes from a woman aged 25 to 39 who had recovered from COVID-19. CDR3s include the opening cysteine and the closing phenylalanine or tryptophan. The D gene is left open where the match is weak. The size field is filled for only some rows; it gives once, few, many or a size class.

cdr3_nt cdr3_aa j_call v_call clone_size d_call
TGTGCCAGCAGCGCCCTGACAGGACCCGAGCAGTACTTC CASSALTGPEQYF TRBJ2-7 TRBV9 NA NA
TGTGCCAGCAGCTTAGCGTTCCCGGGAGGCCCTGCGGATACGCAGTATTTT CASSLAFPGGPADTQYF TRBJ2-3 TRBV13 NA TRBD2
TGTGCCAGCAGTTTCTCTGACTGGTCTAACACCGGGGAGCTGTTTTTT CASSFSDWSNTGELFF TRBJ2-2 TRBV28 NA NA
TGTGCCATCAGGACTAGCGGGAGTCAGTACGAGCAGTACTTC CAIRTSGSQYEQYF TRBJ2-7 TRBV2 NA TRBD2
TGTGCCATCAGTGAGGGTCGGGCTAGCGGGAGATTCTACAATGAGCAGTTCTTC CAISEGRASGRFYNEQFF TRBJ2-1 TRBV10-3 NA TRBD2
TGTGCCAGCAGCTTAGATCGGGAGCAGTACTTC CASSLDREQYF TRBJ2-7 TRBV5-4 NA NA
TGTGCCAGCAGCTCAACCGGACAGGGGCCAGATACGCAGTATTTT CASSSTGQGPDTQYF TRBJ2-3 TRBV7-3 NA TRBD1
TGTGCCAGCAGCGCATCGGGGGGAGGCTACACCTTC CASSASGGGYTF TRBJ1-2 TRBV9 NA NA
TGCGCCAGCAGTGAACTAGCACAGAGCACAGATACGCAGTATTTT CASSELAQSTDTQYF TRBJ2-3 TRBV10-1 NA NA
TGTGCCAGCATCCCTCCCTGGGGACAGGGACACAATGAGCAGTTCTTC CASIPPWGQGHNEQFF TRBJ2-1 TRBV28 NA TRBD1
TGTGCCAGCACCCCTTTAGCGGGAGGGGGCACCGGGGAGCTGTTTTTT CASTPLAGGGTGELFF TRBJ2-2 TRBV9 once TRBD2
TGTGCCAGCAGCCAAGTCGGACTAGCGGGCTACAATGAGCAGTTCTTC CASSQVGLAGYNEQFF TRBJ2-1 TRBV14 NA TRBD2
TGTGCCAGCAGTTACGGGGGCGCGGGCTACGAGCAGTACTTC CASSYGGAGYEQYF TRBJ2-7 TRBV6-2/TRBV6-3 NA NA
TGTGCCACCAGCAGAGATCCCTACGGGGGAGCAGATACGCAGTATTTT CATSRDPYGGADTQYF TRBJ2-3 TRBV15 NA NA
TGTGCCAGTAGTATACCAGACTACTCTGGAAACACCATATATTTT CASSIPDYSGNTIYF TRBJ1-3 TRBV19 NA NA
TGTGCCAGCAGTTTGTCGGACAGGGAAGACAAAAACATTCAGTACTTC CASSLSDREDKNIQYF TRBJ2-4 TRBV27 once TRBD1
TGCGCCAGCAGCCCCTGGACAGGGACGAACACTGAAGCTTTCTTT CASSPWTGTNTEAFF TRBJ1-1 TRBV5-1 few TRBD1
TGCAGCGTCGGGACAGGGGGCTGGAACGAGCAGTACTTC CSVGTGGWNEQYF TRBJ2-7 TRBV29-1 few TRBD1
TGCAGCGTTGGAGATGGGGACTTGAACACTGAAGCTTTCTTT CSVGDGDLNTEAFF TRBJ1-1 TRBV29-1 NA NA
TGTGCCAGCAGTGCCCGAGGACTAGCGGGATATGAGACCCAGTACTTC CASSARGLAGYETQYF TRBJ2-5 TRBV9 once TRBD2
TGTGCCAGTACCGATACGGGACTAGGGAAGTCTGAGCAGTTCTTC CASTDTGLGKSEQFF TRBJ2-1 TRBV19 NA TRBD2
TGTGCCAGCAGGCGGACAGGGACAGGCAATGAGCAGTTCTTC CASRRTGTGNEQFF TRBJ2-1 TRBV6-5 NA TRBD1
TGTGCCAGTAGTATTCCCAGGGGACAAGATACCGGGGAGCTGTTTTTT CASSIPRGQDTGELFF TRBJ2-2 TRBV19 NA NA
TGCGCCAGCAGCTTGACAGGGGTAAACACCGGGGAGCTGTTTTTT CASSLTGVNTGELFF TRBJ2-2 TRBV5-1 NA TRBD1
TGTGCCAGCAATGGAGGTGTGTACGAGCAGTACTTC CASNGGVYEQYF TRBJ2-7 TRBV25-1 NA NA
TGTGCCAGCTCACAAATCCCGGGTGACGAGCAGTACTTC CASSQIPGDEQYF TRBJ2-7 TRBV18 few NA
TGTGCCATCAGTGATCGCGATGGCGGTCGCACAGATACGCAGTATTTT CAISDRDGGRTDTQYF TRBJ2-3 TRBV10-3 NA NA
TGTGCCAGTAGTCGAGCATGGGGGCAGGGGGTTCAGCCCCAGCATTTT CASSRAWGQGVQPQHF TRBJ1-5 TRBV19 NA TRBD1
TGCGCCAGCAGCTTGGGACAGGACTCCTACAATGAGCAGTTCTTC CASSLGQDSYNEQFF TRBJ2-1 TRBV5-1 few NA
TGTGCCAGCAGTTTATCGATAATGACAGGGACCGGGGAGCTGTTTTTT CASSLSIMTGTGELFF TRBJ2-2 TRBV27 NA TRBD1
TGTGCCAGCATCCCCGAGGAGGGGAGAAACTATGGCTACACCTTC CASIPEEGRNYGYTF TRBJ1-2 TRBV2 NA NA
TGTGCCAGCAGCCCGGACAGGAATCCTTCCTCCGCCCAGCATTTT CASSPDRNPSSAQHF TRBJ1-5 TRBV3-1/TRBV3-2 NA TRBD1
TGTGCCATCAGAGGGACAGGGCCGGGCACTGAAGCTTTCTTT CAIRGTGPGTEAFF TRBJ1-1 TRBV10-3 NA TRBD1
TGTGCCAGCAGCTTACCGGGACAGGGAAAGACCGGGGAGCTGTTTTTT CASSLPGQGKTGELFF TRBJ2-2 TRBV7-9 few TRBD1
TGTGCCAGTAGCGACTACACAGATACGCAGTATTTT CASSDYTDTQYF TRBJ2-3 TRBV19 NA NA
TGTGCCAGCAGCACCGCGGGGGGATTTGCGGTAGGAAAACTGTTTTTT CASSTAGGFAVGKLFF TRBJ1-4 TRBV7-2 few NA
TGTGCCAGCAGCATATCGGGACTAGCGGGATCCGGTGAGCAGTTCTTC CASSISGLAGSGEQFF TRBJ2-1 TRBV27 once TRBD2